In terms of frequency, the clone carrying this T cell receptor beta chain is medium-sized (0.01 to 0.1%). The sample is drawn from a study of T cell clusters in autoimmune cytopenias. TRB rearrangements were amplified by touch-down multiplex PCR with mixed TRB-A/B primers. TCRdb re-called the multiplex PCR reads; every CDR3 protein appears as one record, without DNA. Its table lists several thousand distinct CDR3 sequences. TRB amplification used 250 ng of peripheral blood genomic DNA. This CDR3 comprises 12 residues. The chain uses TRBV12-3 or TRBV12-4 and TRBJ1-2. The clonotype was recovered from a human donor with an autoimmune cytopenia or autoimmune hepatitis (not recorded which). Sequences were obtained from peripheral blood. The CDR3 loop reads CASSTRSTGYTF.